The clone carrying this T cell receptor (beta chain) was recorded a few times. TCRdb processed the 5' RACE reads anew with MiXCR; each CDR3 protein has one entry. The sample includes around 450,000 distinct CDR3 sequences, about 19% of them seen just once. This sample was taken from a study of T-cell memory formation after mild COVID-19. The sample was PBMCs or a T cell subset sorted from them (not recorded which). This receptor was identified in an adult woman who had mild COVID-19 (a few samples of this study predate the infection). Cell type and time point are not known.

As DNA, the CDR3 is TGTGCCAGCAGCCGACAGACCGGGACCCCCGGGGAGCTGTTTTTT. Its protein product is CASSRQTGTPGELFF. V is TRBV7-9 and J is TRBJ2-2, with D possibly called TRBD1 or TRBD2 (5 bases each). Germline CDR1 reads SEHNR; CDR2 reads FQNEAQ (reference sequence). The ends were cut back, 5 bases at V and 6 bases at J, with 16 bases in the middle. The CDR3 runs 15 residues.